These T cell receptor beta chains were read from a single sample in a study of beta chain features in type 1 diabetes. Repertoires were generated with immunoSEQ multiplex PCR, while TCRdb's copy carries only in-frame clones and drops some. This sample carries just over 600,000 clones, around 16% of them seen once, and the ten largest clones take under 0.095%. What was sequenced was naive CD4+ T cells from blood. All receptors derive from a man younger than 35 in good health. The CDR3 runs from the conserved cysteine through the conserved F or W. The D gene is left open where the match is weak. Size values are once, few and many counts, or a class for expanded clones, and some rows have none.

clone_size | d_call | j_call | v_call | cdr3_aa
few | NA | TRBJ2-1 | TRBV5-1 | CASSQGPYEQFF
few | TRBD1 | TRBJ2-1 | TRBV29-1 | CSVRTGGREQFF
few | NA | TRBJ2-7 | TRBV27 | CASSPRPRAEQYF
few | NA | TRBJ1-3 | TRBV19 | CASSRTDFGNTIYF
few | NA | TRBJ1-1 | TRBV2 | CASSVSPRGMNTEAFF
NA | NA | TRBJ2-1 | TRBV7-8 | CASSPRPPPSYNEQFF
few | TRBD1 | TRBJ1-5 | TRBV18 | CASSPTGQGGSNQPQHF
NA | TRBD1 | TRBJ2-7 | TRBV4-3 | CASSLRTGGPYEQYF
few | TRBD2 | TRBJ2-3 | TRBV11-1 | CASSRTSGGAVATQYF
NA | TRBD2 | TRBJ2-3 | TRBV27 | CASSFGGRAWTDTQYF
few | NA | TRBJ2-2 | TRBV7-9 | CASSLVPGELFF
few | NA | TRBJ1-1 | TRBV7-9 | CASSLEGDTEAFF
few | NA | TRBJ2-3 | TRBV6-5 | CASSYMGRASTDTQYF
NA | TRBD2 | TRBJ2-2 | TRBV4-1 | CASGESGGKNTGELFF
NA | NA | TRBJ2-1 | TRBV15 | CATSTRAGEQFF
NA | NA | TRBJ2-5 | TRBV7-2 | CASSFGAGETQYF
NA | NA | TRBJ1-6 | TRBV29-1 | CSVGGPGWPNSPLHF
few | NA | TRBJ1-4 | TRBV5-1 | CASSLEGGFSEKLFF
NA | NA | TRBJ2-7 | TRBV5-1 | CASSLERSNSYEQYF
few | NA | TRBJ2-7 | TRBV5-1 | CASSYHYEQYF
NA | TRBD1 | TRBJ2-5 | TRBV4-2 | CASSQDGTEVETQYF
NA | NA | TRBJ1-2 | TRBV5-1 | CASSRGPTGYGYTF
NA | NA | TRBJ1-5 | TRBV28 | CASSLIFQPQHF
NA | NA | TRBJ2-7 | TRBV5-4 | CASSLYRRDTRSPSIYEQYF
few | TRBD1 | TRBJ2-7 | TRBV28 | CASRGQGVYEQYF
few | TRBD1 | TRBJ2-3 | TRBV29-1 | CSAQYRGATDTQYF
few | TRBD1 | TRBJ2-3 | TRBV27 | CASSKGQTMQDTQYF
few | TRBD1 | TRBJ1-3 | TRBV19 | CASRPGTASGNTIYF
NA | NA | TRBJ2-3 | TRBV18 | CASSPQKGGSTDTQYF
NA | NA | TRBJ2-7 | TRBV6-5 | CASSTRTAEQYF
few | TRBD1 | TRBJ1-5 | TRBV4-3 | CASSQDGTANQPQHF
NA | NA | TRBJ2-5 | TRBV9 | CASTRGGGSQETQYF
few | TRBD1 | TRBJ1-3 | TRBV7-2 | CASSPRGPSGNTIYF
NA | NA | TRBJ2-3 | TRBV29-1 | CSVVFFGTHSSTDTQYF
NA | NA | TRBJ2-3 | TRBV4-3 | CASSQGVSSGANSTDTQYF
NA | NA | TRBJ1-2 | TRBV4-3 | CASSQELGVYGYTF
NA | TRBD2 | TRBJ2-7 | TRBV29-1 | CSVFLAGVSYEQYF
NA | TRBD2 | NA | TRBV28 | CASSLGAAGGYEQYF
few | NA | TRBJ2-3 | TRBV7-2 | CASSLVQPGTDTQYF
few | NA | TRBJ1-2 | TRBV10-3 | CAPPGTPHNYGYTF
few | NA | TRBJ1-1 | TRBV5-4 | CASSNGGGDGGAFF
few | NA | TRBJ2-5 | TRBV2 | CASSETPAGSPQGTQYF
NA | NA | TRBJ1-3 | TRBV28 | CASSRGRHSGNTIYF
NA | NA | TRBJ2-2 | TRBV4-3 | CASSPGDPPAGELFF
NA | TRBD1 | TRBJ1-6 | TRBV19 | CASSPRPGQGARNSPLHF
NA | NA | TRBJ2-7 | TRBV28 | CASSLFLAGAIYEQYF
few | NA | TRBJ2-2 | TRBV29-1 | CSVGQRTWSGELFF
NA | NA | TRBJ1-2 | TRBV9 | CASSVARGPYGYTF
few | NA | TRBJ2-1 | TRBV6-5 | CASSSQGNNEQFF
few | TRBD2 | TRBJ2-2 | TRBV5-1 | CASRVAGANTGELFF
few | NA | TRBJ1-2 | TRBV7-2 | CASSLGTLTYGYTF
few | TRBD1 | TRBJ1-1 | TRBV27 | CASSLRGPRVNTEAFF
NA | NA | TRBJ2-5 | TRBV6-5 | CATKGVGETQYF
few | NA | TRBJ1-3 | TRBV4-3 | CASSQEGASSGNTIYF
few | TRBD2 | TRBJ2-5 | TRBV9 | CASTHGVGLAGGSDRQETQYF
NA | TRBD2 | TRBJ2-2 | TRBV7-2 | CASRALAVNTGELFF
NA | NA | TRBJ1-4 | TRBV5-4 | CASRGWGGGEKLFF
NA | NA | TRBJ1-3 | TRBV6-5 | CASSYSFGGGGNTIYF
NA | TRBD1 | TRBJ2-1 | TRBV18 | CASSPRGPGQGGNEQFF